This T cell receptor beta chain was retrieved from a study of cytomegalovirus exposure and HLA in healthy donors. Concerning this clone: Its cognate antigen is unknown.

A multiplex PCR was run with 60 Vbeta primers and 13 Jbeta primers. Produced via immunoSEQ multiplex PCR; TCRdb's table is partial and in-frame only. The profile shows 140,000 to 150,000 clones, around four fifths of them singletons. The CDR3 runs to 13 residues. Study observations and caveats: Researchers catalogued over 150 TCR beta chains as cytomegalovirus-associated. For presence/absence analyses, sequencing depth was assumed to be roughly uniform across donors. Reportedly, cytomegalovirus status was diagnosed with high sensitivity and specificity. Later findings reportedly placed an Asian-associated ancestry cluster below the approximately 630-donor mean for N-insertions.

This chain links TRBV21-1 with TRBJ2-2; the table names TRBD1, a call not compared with the DNA. TRBV21-1 is recorded as a pseudogene. The material sequenced was PBMCs. This TCR derives from a woman in her sixties or seventies in good health and CMV-seropositive. DNA for the CDR3: TGTGCCAGCAGCCACACCTTTACCGGGGAGCTGTTTTTT. It yields the protein CASSHTFTGELFF.